A single TCR beta chain is shown here with its context. What it recognizes is unknown. This entry is derived from a study of T cell repertoires in cytomegalovirus infection. Study-level findings and limits: The ex vivo response was dominated by HLA-C-restricted CMV-specific TCR beta clonotypes. Accumulated public TCR beta family frequency recognized individuals carrying CMV together with the relevant HLA.

V was shortened by 7 bases and J by 5 bases, with 29 bases between the two germline ends. This CDR3 contains 19 residues. In germline, CDR1 is LNHDA, CDR2 SQIVND (reference sequence). TCRdb ran MiXCR on the reads and lists one entry per CDR3 protein. This sample has about 770,000 distinct CDR3 sequences; 25% to 30% occur once, and the top ten carry roughly 14%. The receptor's source is a human donor in good health (CMV status not recorded). Some clones in this sample may be carry-over from other donors' samples. The chain has TRBV19 and TRBJ2-2, with D perhaps assigned TRBD1 or TRBD2 (6 bases each). The starting material was cultured CD8+ T cells from PBMCs, obtained from culture after CMV antigen stimulation. CDR3 sequence: CASTDSRGGGGGVTGELFF. The CDR3 DNA is TGTGCCAGTACCGATTCACGAGGAGGGGGAGGTGGAGTAACCGGGGAGCTGTTTTTT.